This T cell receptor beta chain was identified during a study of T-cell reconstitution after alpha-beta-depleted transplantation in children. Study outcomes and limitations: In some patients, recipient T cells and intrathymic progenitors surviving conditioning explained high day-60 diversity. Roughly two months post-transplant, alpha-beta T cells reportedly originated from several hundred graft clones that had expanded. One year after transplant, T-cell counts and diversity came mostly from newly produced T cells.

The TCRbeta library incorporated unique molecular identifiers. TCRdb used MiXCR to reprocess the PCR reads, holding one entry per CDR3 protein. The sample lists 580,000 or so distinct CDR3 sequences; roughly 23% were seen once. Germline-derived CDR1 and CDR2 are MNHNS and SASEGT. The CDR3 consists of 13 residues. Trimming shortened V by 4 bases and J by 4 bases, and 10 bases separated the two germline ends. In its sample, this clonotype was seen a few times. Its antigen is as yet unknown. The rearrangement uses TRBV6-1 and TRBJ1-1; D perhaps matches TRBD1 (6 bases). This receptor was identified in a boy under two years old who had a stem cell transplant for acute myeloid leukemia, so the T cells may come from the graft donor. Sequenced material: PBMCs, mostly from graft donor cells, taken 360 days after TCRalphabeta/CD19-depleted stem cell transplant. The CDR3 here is CASSGGQFTEAFF. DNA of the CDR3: TGTGCCAGCAGTGGCGGACAGTTCACTGAAGCTTTCTTT.